This T cell receptor beta chain was sequenced during a study of T cell changes during pregnancy in multiple sclerosis. Assay: immunoSEQ multiplex PCR; the TCRdb copy retains only in-frame clones and omits some. The data hold roughly 30,000 clones, with 88% observed a single time. The CDR3 extends over 13 amino acids. V dropped 1 base and J dropped 4 bases, with 7 bases sitting between them. Germline lookup yields CDR1 SGHAT and CDR2 FQDESV (reference sequence). The receptor was isolated from a female donor in good health, enrolled as a control in a pregnancy study. This rearrangement joins TRBV11-1 to TRBJ1-2; D not certain. The sequences come from CD4+ T cells from peripheral blood mononuclear cells, collected in the first trimester of pregnancy. The CDR3 region is CASSLGGGYGYTF. The CDR3 nucleotides read TGTGCCAGCAGCTTAGGAGGTGGCTATGGCTACACCTTC.